This T cell receptor beta chain was documented in a study of T cell responses to AZD1222 COVID-19 vaccine (dated by TCRdb to 2020 to 2023). Broadly, across the study: AZD1222 recipients whose second dose came at about 4 weeks and those whose second dose came at about 12 weeks were combined into one group, since spike-specific TCR depth and breadth did not differ between the two schedules. A total of about 230 trial participants underwent TCR sequencing, of whom some 210 received two doses of AZD1222 and approximately 25 received two doses of the MenACWY control vaccine. Trial participants were enrolled into age subgroups of 18-55, 56-69 and 70-plus years, which contained around 150, 28 and 57 TCR-sequenced participants, respectively. Points the paper makes about the study in general: Participants were mostly white British, with more females than males. The authors suggested clonal diversity may have been underestimated. A significant rise in spike-specific TCR breadth and depth was observed after two AZD1222 doses relative to day 0 and relative to MenACWY recipients. Because no day 14 peak-response samples were available, the repertoires could be characterized only after the peak T cell response. CD4 TCRs associated with the vaccine covered the entire spike protein, and the dominant responses were in regions 160-218 and 743-854. The 56-69-year group was small, and its depth increase did not reach significance, likely because of low power. Only five or six AZD1222 recipients were SARS-CoV-2 seropositive at baseline, limiting conclusions about previously exposed vaccinees. Reportedly, almost half of the unique spike-specific TCRs recognized epitopes lying outside the regions that are mutated in the B.1.351 and B.1.1.7 variants.

In the paper's terms, the time point label means: baseline before first vaccination. Vaccinee samples were obtained from the UK trials COV001 and COV002, which included a single-blind randomized controlled phase 2/3 trial of AZD1222 (ChAdOx1 nCoV-19) in healthy adults. For TCRbeta chain sequencing, PBMC samples from trial participants were taken at day 0 and at day 28 after the second dose. As for this clone: Its antigen has not been determined. There are no base qualities to consult, and no much larger clone falls within one base.

The CDR3 regions of human TCRbeta chains were subjected to immunosequencing. The published analysis was carried out like this. Repertoire TCRs were matched against a reference library of SARS-CoV-2-specific TCRs generated with the MIRA antigen-specificity platform. Breadth meant the fraction of unique TCRs that were SARS-CoV-2-associated, whereas depth meant the fraction of total T cells that were SARS-CoV-2-associated. Using the MIRA data, each spike-specific TCR was assigned both to the spike region to which the TCR was reactive and to a CD4 or CD8 class. Log10-transformed breadth and depth values were compared by one-way ANOVA with Sidak's multiple comparisons tests. Here the immuneACCESS table is served through TCRdb, limited to in-frame sequences with V and J called. Missing clones are a known gap in these copies; in checked studies unresolved V genes cover under half, and the rest lacks a known reason. V, J and clone size were drawn from that table, and D and trimming were deduced from the DNA. The sample includes around 200,000 clones, with about 90% observed a single time. The ten largest clones represent approximately 0.49% of the sample.

The receptor's source is an adult in good health. The sequenced sample was peripheral blood, obtained on day 0 of AZD1222 vaccination.

The CDR3: CASSSLTGGVSDTQYF. The DNA sequence is as follows: TGTGCCAGCAGCTCCCTTACGGGGGGGGTCTCAGATACGCAGTATTTT. Rearrangement joined TRBV7-8 to TRBJ2-3; 8 nucleotides in the junction match TRBD2. The CDR3 covers 16 residues, taking in both the cysteine and the phenylalanine. Solely the CDR3 DNA is kept, with 48 bases framed from the first base. From V the trimming removes 4 bases and from J it removes 4 bases, while the gene matches leave 10 bases of the junction unaccounted for. CDR1 and CDR2 (SGHVS, FQNEAQ) derive from the germline V gene. Reference TRBV7-8 and TRBJ2-3 genes cover what lies past the CDR3, so the full variable domain is GAGVSQSPRYKVAKRGQDVALRCDPISGHVSLFWYQQALGQGPEFLTYFQNEAQLDKSGLPSDRFFAERPEGSVSTLKIQRTQQEDSAVYLCASSSLTGGVSDTQYFGPGTRLTVL.